The entry below describes one TCR beta chain. The antigen remains undetermined. The source of the sample is a study of post-analysis software for immune sequencing data. Study-level points and caveats: There were several TRBV segments more frequent in patients than controls, and TRBV5-6, TRBV5-1 and TRBV20-1 were among them. Strong same-batch co-clustering of samples appeared with F measure clustering. Significantly decreased normalized Chao1 diversity was recorded for multiple sclerosis patients relative to controls.

The ends lost 10 bases at V and 0 bases at J; junction bases unmatched: 10. The germline V gene has CDR1 MNHNS and CDR2 SASEGT. The CDR3 runs to 15 residues. Carried by the TCR beta cDNA libraries were unique molecular identifiers. TCRdb called the PCR reads again in MiXCR, with one record for every CDR3 protein. The table lists fewer than 900,000 distinct CDR3 sequences, approximately 44% of them singletons. The source of this sequence is a girl aged 5 to 17 with multiple sclerosis. Sequencing was performed on blood. The genes are TRBV6-1 and TRBJ2-3; TRBD2 matches at 7 bases. CDR3 residues: CANSPGRTSTDTQYF. CDR3 DNA: TGTGCCAACTCGCCCGGGAGGACTAGCACAGATACGCAGTATTTT.